The sequence of this TCR beta chain was determined in a study of T cells in Graves' hyperthyroidism and ophthalmopathy. Whole-study findings and limits: Separating ophthalmopathy from stable hyperthyroidism was achieved by a 13 V-J model. Researchers found most expanded thyroid clonotypes above 0.001 in blood as well. For ophthalmopathy, model prediction preceded onset by a median 6.5 months.

With 0 bases removed from V and 6 bases from J, the gap between germline ends came to 8 bases. Germline assignment: CDR1 LGHDT and CDR2 YNNKEL (reference sequence). This CDR3 contains 13 residues. The TCR beta CDR3 regions underwent amplification using RNA transcripts as the source. The study used the HTBI primer set for a first-round RT-PCR of the TCR CDR3. TCRdb used MiXCR to reprocess the multiplex PCR reads, holding one entry per CDR3 protein. The table has 690,000 or so distinct CDR3 sequences, around a sixth seen once; the top ten hold around 15%. This clonotype was counted at least ten times. Its antigen is unidentified. Patients having uncontrolled infection, another autoimmune disease, pregnancy or lactation were not included.

This TCR was recovered from a woman in her fifties or sixties with Graves' hyperthyroidism that later progressed to Graves' ophthalmopathy. The genes are TRBV3-1 and TRBJ1-1; no definite D call. Sequencing was done on a sample of blood. The CDR3 nucleotides read TGTGCCAGCAGCCAAGATGAGGAGGCTGAAGCTTTCTTT. Translating it yields CASSQDEEAEAFF.